Sequencing of this T cell receptor beta chain was carried out in a study of blood T cell repertoires in COVID-19. Cohort assignment relied on participant-reported clinical history. Cohort 3 recovered donors had two negative PCRs, clearance, or symptom resolution. Germline V gene data show CDR1 as SGHNT and CDR2 as YENEEA. V dropped 6 bases and J dropped 2 bases, with 10 bases sitting between them. There are 13 residues in the CDR3. As originally analysed: Reference gene primer amplification yielded estimated nucleated cell counts. Libraries were prepared by immunoSEQ multiplex PCR; TCRdb keeps only in-frame clonotypes and omits some of them. That table gives V, J and clone size, and the DNA gave D and trimming. The sample records about 280,000 clones, 88% being singletons.

The sequence derives from a woman in her thirties who had recovered from COVID-19. What was sequenced was PBMCs or T cells enriched from blood (not recorded which). This chain links TRBV11-3 with TRBJ1-1, with D maybe TRBD1 (5 bases). The CDR3 DNA is TGTGCCAGCAGAGGAAGGGGTAACACTGAAGCTTTCTTT. Translated: CASRGRGNTEAFF. Drawing the rest from reference TRBV11-3 and TRBJ1-1, the complete variable domain is EAGVVQSPRYKIIEKKQPVAFWCNPISGHNTLYWYLQNLGQGPELLIRYENEEAVDDSQLPKDRFSAERLKGVDSTLKIQPAELGDSAVYLCASRGRGNTEAFFGQGTRLTVV.